Listed below are T cell receptor beta chains from one sample, sequenced in a study of control samples from healthy donors and cancer patients. Libraries were prepared by immunoSEQ multiplex PCR; TCRdb keeps only in-frame clonotypes and omits some of them. This table has tens of thousands of clones, roughly 90% appearing once. The sequencing input was PBMCs. The origin of the receptors is a woman aged 60-75 years with head and neck cancer. The CDR3 runs from the conserved cysteine through the conserved F or W. A D gene is named only where the DNA matches it firmly. Clone sizes are given selectively: once, few, many, or a class where the clone is expanded.

cdr3_nt | cdr3_aa | d_call | j_call | clone_size | v_call
TGTGCCAGCAGCAGGGGGTATCGGACTGAAGCTTTCTTT | CASSRGYRTEAFF | TRBD1 | TRBJ1-1 | once | TRBV12-3/TRBV12-4
TGTGCCAGCAGCCACGGGTTCGGACAGAGCTATGGCTACACCTTC | CASSHGFGQSYGYTF | NA | TRBJ1-2 | NA | TRBV9
TGTGCCAGCAGTTACCCCCTACTAGCGGGATTACGCAATGAGCAGTTCTTC | CASSYPLLAGLRNEQFF | TRBD2 | TRBJ2-1 | NA | TRBV6-2/TRBV6-3
TGTGCCATCAGTGGTGCAGGCAAAAATGAAAAACTGTTTTTT | CAISGAGKNEKLFF | NA | TRBJ1-4 | NA | TRBV10-3
TGTGCCACCAGCAGAGATTTGGGGGCCCAGCCCCAGCATTTT | CATSRDLGAQPQHF | NA | TRBJ1-5 | NA | TRBV15
TGCGCCAGCAGCCACCTTTCGGGCGGGACTTCCGACGAGCAGTACTTC | CASSHLSGGTSDEQYF | NA | TRBJ2-7 | NA | TRBV5-1
TGTGCCAGCAGTTTGCCCGCATCCTACGAGCAGTACTTC | CASSLPASYEQYF | NA | TRBJ2-7 | NA | TRBV28
TGCGCCAGCAGCTTGTGGGGGCCGTTGCTAGCGGGAAACAATGAGCAGTTCTTC | CASSLWGPLLAGNNEQFF | TRBD2 | TRBJ2-1 | NA | TRBV5-1
TGTGCCTGGAGTACTAAAAATCTTAATGAAAAACTGTTTTTT | CAWSTKNLNEKLFF | NA | TRBJ1-4 | NA | TRBV30
TGTGCCAGCAATTTGGACGGAAGGTTGAACACTGAAGCTTTCTTT | CASNLDGRLNTEAFF | NA | TRBJ1-1 | NA | TRBV2
TGTGCCACCAGTAAAACAGAGAACTATGGCTACACCTTC | CATSKTENYGYTF | NA | TRBJ1-2 | NA | TRBV24-1
TGCGCCAGCAGCTTTAATAGCGGGAGTGGTTACAATGAGCAGTTCTTC | CASSFNSGSGYNEQFF | TRBD2 | TRBJ2-1 | NA | TRBV5-1
TGTGCCAGCAGACCCCGGGACAGGGGTGATGAGCAGTTCTTC | CASRPRDRGDEQFF | TRBD1 | TRBJ2-1 | NA | TRBV5-6
TGCAGTGCTAGGCCCAATCAGCCCCAGCATTTT | CSARPNQPQHF | NA | TRBJ1-5 | once | TRBV20-1
TGTGCCAGCAGTTTTGGCTGGACTCAGCAGTTCTTC | CASSFGWTQQFF | NA | TRBJ2-1 | NA | TRBV12-3/TRBV12-4